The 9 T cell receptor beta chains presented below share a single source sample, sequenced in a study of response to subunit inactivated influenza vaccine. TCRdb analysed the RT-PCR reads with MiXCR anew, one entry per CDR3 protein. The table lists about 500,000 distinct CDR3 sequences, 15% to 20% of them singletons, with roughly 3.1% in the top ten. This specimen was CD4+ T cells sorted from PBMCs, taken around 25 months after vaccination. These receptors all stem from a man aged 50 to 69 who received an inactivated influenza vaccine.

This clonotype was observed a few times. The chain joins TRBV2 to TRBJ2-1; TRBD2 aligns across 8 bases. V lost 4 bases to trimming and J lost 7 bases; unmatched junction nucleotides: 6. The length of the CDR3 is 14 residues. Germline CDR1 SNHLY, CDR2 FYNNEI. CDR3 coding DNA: TGTGCCAGCAGTGCCGGGGGGGCAGGAAATGAGCAGTTCTTC. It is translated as CASSAGGAGNEQFF.

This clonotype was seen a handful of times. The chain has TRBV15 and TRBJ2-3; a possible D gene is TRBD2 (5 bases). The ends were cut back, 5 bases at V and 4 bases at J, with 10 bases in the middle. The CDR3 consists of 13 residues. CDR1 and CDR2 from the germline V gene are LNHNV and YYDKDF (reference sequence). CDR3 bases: TGTGCCACCAGCCCTGGGAGCTCAGATACGCAGTATTTT. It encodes CATSPGSSDTQYF.

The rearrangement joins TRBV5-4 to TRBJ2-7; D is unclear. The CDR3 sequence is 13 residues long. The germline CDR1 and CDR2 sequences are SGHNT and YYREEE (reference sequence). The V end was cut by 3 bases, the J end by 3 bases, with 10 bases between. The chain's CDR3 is CASSYSGDYEQYF. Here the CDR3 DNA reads TGTGCCAGCAGCTATTCCGGCGACTACGAGCAGTACTTC. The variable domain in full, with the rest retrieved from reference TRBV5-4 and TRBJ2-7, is ETGVTQSPTHLIKTRGQQVTLRCSSQSGHNTVSWYQQALGQGPQFIFQYYREEENGRGNFPPRFSGLQFPNYSSELNVNALELDDSALYLCASSYSGDYEQYFGPGTRLTVT.

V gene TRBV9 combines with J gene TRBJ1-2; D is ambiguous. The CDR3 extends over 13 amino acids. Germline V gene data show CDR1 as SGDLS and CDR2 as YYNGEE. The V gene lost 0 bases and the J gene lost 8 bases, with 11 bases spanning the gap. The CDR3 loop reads CASSVVVGIGYTF. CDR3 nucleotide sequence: TGTGCCAGCAGCGTAGTCGTGGGCATAGGCTACACCTTC.

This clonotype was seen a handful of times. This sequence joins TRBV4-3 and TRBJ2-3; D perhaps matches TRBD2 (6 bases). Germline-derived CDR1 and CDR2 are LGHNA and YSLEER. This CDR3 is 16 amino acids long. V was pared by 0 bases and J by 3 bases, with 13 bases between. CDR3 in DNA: TGCGCCAGCAGCCAAGATCCAGGGAGGATGACAGATACGCAGTATTTT. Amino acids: CASSQDPGRMTDTQYF.

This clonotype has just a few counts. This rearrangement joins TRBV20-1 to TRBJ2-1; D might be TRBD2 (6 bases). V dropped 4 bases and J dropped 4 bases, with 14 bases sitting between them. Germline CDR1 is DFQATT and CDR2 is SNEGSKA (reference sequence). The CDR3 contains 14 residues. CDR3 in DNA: TGCAGTGCTATGGACTATCGGGAGTACAATGAGCAGTTCTTC. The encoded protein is CSAMDYREYNEQFF.

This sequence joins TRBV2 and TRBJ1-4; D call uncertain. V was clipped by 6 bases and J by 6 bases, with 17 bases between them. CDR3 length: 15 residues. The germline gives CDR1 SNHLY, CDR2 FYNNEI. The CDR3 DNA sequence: TGTGCCAGCAGCCCCCGGGGAGGGTGGGATGAAAAACTGTTTTTT. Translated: CASSPRGGWDEKLFF. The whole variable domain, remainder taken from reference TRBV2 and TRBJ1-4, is EPEVTQTPSHQVTQMGQEVILRCVPISNHLYFYWYRQILGQKVEFLVSFYNNEISEKSEIFDDQFSVERPDGSNFTLKIRSTKLEDSAMYFCASSPRGGWDEKLFFGSGTQLSVL.

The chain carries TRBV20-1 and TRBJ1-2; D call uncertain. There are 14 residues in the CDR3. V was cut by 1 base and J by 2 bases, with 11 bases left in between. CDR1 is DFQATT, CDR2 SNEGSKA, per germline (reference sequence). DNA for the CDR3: TGCAGTGCTAGAGGTGTCAGCCTGAACTATGGCTACACCTTC. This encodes CSARGVSLNYGYTF.

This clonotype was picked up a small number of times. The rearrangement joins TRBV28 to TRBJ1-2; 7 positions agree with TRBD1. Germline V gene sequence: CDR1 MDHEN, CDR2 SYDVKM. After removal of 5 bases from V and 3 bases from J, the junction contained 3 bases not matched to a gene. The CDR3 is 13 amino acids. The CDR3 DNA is TGTGCCAGCAGTCCGACAGGGTACTATGGCTACACCTTC. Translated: CASSPTGYYGYTF.